These 17 T cell receptor beta chains were sequenced from one sample in a study of radiation and T cells in renal cell carcinoma (dated by TCRdb to about 2020). The library was produced with the immunoSEQ multiplex PCR assay. TCRdb took this table from immuneACCESS and kept in-frame rearrangements with V and J called. Such tables lack part of the clones; where checked against another copy, unresolved V genes explain under half of the gap, and the rest is unexplained. Present in this sample are 40,000 to 60,000 clones, roughly 78% of which were seen just once. Clones ranked in the top ten supply around 31% of the sample. The sample's time point label, in plain terms: blood 2 weeks post-SBRT. In light of the paper, this sample's treatment or condition label describes: 15 Gy SBRT to primary tumor, nephrectomy 4 weeks later. The sequencing used blood, collected from a patient whose treatment included radiotherapy and nephrectomy. Source of these receptors: a woman in her sixties or seventies with renal cell carcinoma.

This clone has a handful of counts. The J gene is TRBJ2-3, the V gene TRBV9, with 11 bases fitting TRBD1. V lost 4 bases to trimming and J lost 5 bases; unmatched junction nucleotides: 12. The CDR3 length is 17 residues. From germline, CDR1 is SGDLS and CDR2 YYNGEE. The CDR3 protein is CASSPDVGQGAGDTQYF. The CDR3, as DNA: TGTGCCAGCAGCCCCGATGTCGGACAGGGGGCAGGAGATACGCAGTATTTT.

J is TRBJ2-1 and V is TRBV7-9, with TRBD2 identical over 10 bases. The J segment lost 9 bases and the V segment lost 6 bases, leaving 11 bases of the junction unmatched. The CDR3 runs 15 residues. The germline V gene has CDR1 SEHNR and CDR2 FQNEAQ (reference sequence). The CDR3 DNA reads TGTGCCAGCAGAAAGCTAGCGGGAGAAGGCGGTGAGCAGTTCTTC. Its translation is CASRKLAGEGGEQFF.

The CDR3 here is CASSLAGQKGEKLFF. In DNA, the CDR3 is TGTGCCAGCAGCTTAGCGGGACAGAAAGGGGAAAAACTGTTTTTT. This chain uses TRBV7-2 with TRBJ1-4, with 7 nucleotides matching TRBD1. Trimming at V came to 0 bases and at J to 8 bases, leaving 6 bases not matched to a gene. CDR3 length: 15 amino acids. Germline-derived CDR1 and CDR2 are SGHTA and FQGNSA.

CDR3 bases: TGTGCCAGCAGCTTACGTCGGAGAAAGGGCAACACCGGGGAGCTGTTTTTT. Translating it yields CASSLRRRKGNTGELFF. J is TRBJ2-2 and V is TRBV7-6; D is unclear. V was trimmed by 2 bases and J by 2 bases, leaving 15 bases between them. The CDR3 sequence is 17 residues long. The germline V gene has CDR1 SGHVS and CDR2 FNYEAQ.

The chain uses TRBV10-3 and TRBJ1-1; weak D call: TRBD1 (6 bases). This CDR3 region has 14 residues. With 4 bases removed from V and 4 bases from J, the gap between germline ends came to 13 bases. Looked up from germline, CDR1 is ENHRY and CDR2 is SYGVKD. The CDR3 nucleotides are TGTGCCATCAGTGGCGGCAGGGGTGGCACTGAAGCTTTCTTT. Protein product: CAISGGRGGTEAFF.

This clone has only one observation. This rearrangement joins TRBV27 to TRBJ2-1; 11 nucleotides line up with TRBD2. The junction had 3 bases not matched to a gene; V was cut back by 6 bases and J by 5 bases. Germline-derived CDR1 and CDR2 are MNHEY and SMNVEV (reference sequence). CDR3 length equals 14 residues. CDR3 protein: CASRLTSGNNEQFF. CDR3 DNA: TGTGCCAGCAGGTTGACTAGCGGGAACAATGAGCAGTTCTTC.

The V call is TRBV6-5, the J call TRBJ1-2, with a possible D match to TRBD1 (5 bases). Germline-derived CDR1 and CDR2 are MNHEY and SVGAGI. The V end was cut by 6 bases, the J end by 8 bases, with 19 bases between. The CDR3 covers 14 residues. CDR3 coding DNA: TGTGCCAGCAGAACCACAAGGGGCACGGGCGGCTACACCTTC. Translation: CASRTTRGTGGYTF.

This chain connects TRBV7-2 to TRBJ1-1; D gene unclear. Per germline, CDR1 SGHTA and CDR2 FQGNSA. This CDR3 comprises 14 residues. The V and J ends lost 5 bases and 0 bases respectively, with 10 bases between them. CDR3 DNA: TGTGCCAGCAGCAACAGTGTAATGAACACTGAAGCTTTCTTT. Amino acid sequence: CASSNSVMNTEAFF.

V is TRBV4-1 and J is TRBJ2-1, with 7 bases identical to TRBD2. Germline loops: CDR1 MGHRA, CDR2 YSYEKL. The CDR3 is 15 amino acids. The V and J ends lost 5 bases and 3 bases, in that order; junction bases with no gene match: 7. The CDR3 spells CASSKIAGYYNEQFF. The CDR3 DNA reads as TGCGCCAGCAGCAAAATAGCGGGTTACTACAATGAGCAGTTCTTC.

This chain connects TRBV5-1 to TRBJ1-1; D gene ambiguous. Germline CDR1 SGHRS, CDR2 YFSETQ. This CDR3 spans 14 amino acids. V shed 2 bases and J shed 1 base, with 9 bases lying between them. CDR3 region: CASSFDGENTEAFF. The CDR3 DNA is TGCGCCAGCAGCTTCGATGGGGAGAACACTGAAGCTTTCTTT.

This CDR3 is CASSLDGRASYEQYF. In DNA, the CDR3 is TGTGCCAGCAGCTTAGACGGGAGGGCTTCCTACGAGCAGTACTTC. The V call is TRBV7-2, the J call TRBJ2-7; TRBD2 agrees at 8 bases. The CDR3 consists of 15 residues. Trimming at V came to 1 base and at J to 1 base, leaving 3 bases not matched to a gene. The germline CDR1 and CDR2 sequences are SGHTA and FQGNSA.

The rearrangement uses TRBV19 and TRBJ2-6, with a possible D match to TRBD2 (5 bases). CDR1 LNHDA and CDR2 SQIVND come from the germline V gene (reference sequence). V dropped 7 bases and J dropped 0 bases, with 7 bases sitting between them. The CDR3 is 14 residues long. The CDR3 here is CASIDYSGANVLTF. Here the CDR3 DNA reads TGTGCCAGTATCGACTACTCTGGGGCCAACGTCCTGACTTTC. Together with reference TRBV19 and TRBJ2-6, the CDR3 gives the full variable domain: DGGITQSPKYLFRKEGQNVTLSCEQNLNHDAMYWYRQDPGQGLRLIYYSQIVNDFQKGDIAEGYSVSREKKESFPLTVTSAQKNPTAFYLCASIDYSGANVLTFGAGSRLTVL.

This chain connects TRBV5-1 to TRBJ1-6; maybe TRBD1 (5 bases). CDR3 length: 16 amino acids. With 5 bases removed from V and 5 bases from J, the gap between germline ends came to 17 bases. Germline values: CDR1 SGHRS, CDR2 YFSETQ. CDR3 nucleotides: TGCGCCAGCAGTCAGCTCGGGGGTGGGAATAATTCACCCCTCCACTTT. Protein product: CASSQLGGGNNSPLHF.

The chain uses TRBV7-2 and TRBJ2-2; no clear D gene. CDR3 length: 13 residues. The germline CDR1 and CDR2 sequences are SGHTA and FQGNSA. Trimming cost V 6 bases and J 4 bases, with 9 bases left between them. CDR3 amino acids: CASSSLLTGELFF. As DNA, the CDR3 is TGTGCCAGCAGTTCCCTACTCACCGGGGAGCTGTTTTTT.

J is TRBJ1-2 and V is TRBV19, with 7 bases that match TRBD1. CDR3 size: 16 residues. V was clipped by 4 bases and J by 1 base; unmatched bases: 9. CDR1 is LNHDA, CDR2 SQIVND, per germline (reference sequence). The CDR3, as DNA: TGTGCCAGTAGTACGTCGGGACAGCTCCTTAACTATGGCTACACCTTC. Translating it yields CASSTSGQLLNYGYTF.

The V gene is TRBV6-5, the J gene TRBJ1-5, with a possible D match to TRBD1 (5 bases). The CDR3 totals 14 residues. Germline V gene data show CDR1 as MNHEY and CDR2 as SVGAGI. V lost 5 bases and J 7 bases, leaving 15 bases between the germline ends. CDR3 bases: TGTGCCAGCAGTAAGCTCGACAGCTTCCAGCCCCAGCATTTT. Translated, it gives CASSKLDSFQPQHF.

This clone has just a few counts. This chain links TRBV14 with TRBJ2-5; D may correspond to TRBD1 or TRBD2 (5 bases each). Germline loops: CDR1 SGHDN, CDR2 FVKESK. This CDR3 is 18 amino acids long. The V and J ends lost 0 bases and 1 base respectively, with 18 bases between them. Here the CDR3 DNA reads TGTGCCAGCAGCCAAGATTCGTTGCCTATGGGACCCCAAGAGACCCAGTACTTC. Its protein is CASSQDSLPMGPQETQYF.